This TCR beta chain is drawn from a study of cytomegalovirus exposure and HLA in healthy donors. Study-wide results and limits: Most TCRs appeared rarely, but some public TCRs recurred in many donors.

The V segment lost 0 bases and the J segment 4 bases; nucleotides outside the gene matches: 3. Germline values: CDR1 LNHNV, CDR2 YYDKDF (reference sequence). CDR3 length equals 15 residues. This clone was seen only once. Its antigen is undetermined. This PCR relied on a set of 60 Vbeta primers and 13 Jbeta primers. The method was immunoSEQ multiplex PCR; TCRdb's version includes in-frame clones alone and lacks a portion of them. The sample holds around 100,000 clones, approximately 85% seen once. The chain has TRBV15 and TRBJ1-1, with TRBD1 matching over 9 bases. What was sequenced was PBMCs. The receptor comes from a man between 25 and 39 years old in good health and CMV-seropositive. The CDR3 region is CATSREGTGLTEAFF. The CDR3 coding sequence is TGTGCCACCAGCAGAGAAGGGACAGGGCTCACTGAAGCTTTCTTT.